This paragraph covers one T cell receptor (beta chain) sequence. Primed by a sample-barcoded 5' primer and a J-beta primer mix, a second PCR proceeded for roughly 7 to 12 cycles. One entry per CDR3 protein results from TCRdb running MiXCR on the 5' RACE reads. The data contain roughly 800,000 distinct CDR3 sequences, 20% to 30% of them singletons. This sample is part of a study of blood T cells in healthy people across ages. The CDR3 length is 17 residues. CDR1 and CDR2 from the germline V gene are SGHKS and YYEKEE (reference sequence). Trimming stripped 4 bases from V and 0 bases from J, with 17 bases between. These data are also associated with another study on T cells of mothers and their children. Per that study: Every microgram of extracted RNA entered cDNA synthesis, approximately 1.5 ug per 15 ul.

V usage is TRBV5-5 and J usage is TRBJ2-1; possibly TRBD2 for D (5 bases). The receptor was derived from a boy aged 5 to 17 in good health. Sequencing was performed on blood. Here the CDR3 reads CASSPPLRGRSYNEQFF. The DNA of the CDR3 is TGTGCCAGCAGCCCGCCTTTAAGAGGGCGCTCCTACAATGAGCAGTTCTTC. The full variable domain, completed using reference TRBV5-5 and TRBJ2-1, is DAGVTQSPTHLIKTRGQQVTLRCSPISGHKSVSWYQQVLGQGPQFIFQYYEKEERGRGNFPDRFSARQFPNYSSELNVNALLLGDSALYLCASSPPLRGRSYNEQFFGPGTRLTVL.